These 23 T cell receptor beta chains originate from one sample sequenced in a study of T cells in localized non-small cell lung cancer. Profiled with immunoSEQ multiplex PCR; TCRdb holds only in-frame clones, not every one. The sample includes 1,300 or so clones, less than 30% of them seen just once. The starting material was normal lung tissue next to the tumor, obtained before any cancer treatment. These TCRs come from a male donor at least 60 years old with stage I lung adenocarcinoma.

The chain combines TRBV6-8 with TRBJ2-1; no clear D. V lost 5 bases and J 9 bases, leaving 20 bases between the germline ends. The CDR3 has 15 amino acids. CDR1 is MNHGY and CDR2 is SAAAGT in the germline V gene. The CDR3 loop reads CASSRLPRERTEQFF. CDR3 DNA sequence: TGTGCCAGCAGTCGACTCCCGCGTGAACGGACTGAGCAGTTCTTC.

V usage is TRBV19 and J usage is TRBJ2-2; the D gene is possibly TRBD1 (8 bases). V lost 6 bases, J lost 4 bases, and 12 bases lay in between. This CDR3 has 14 residues. The germline V gene has CDR1 LNHDA and CDR2 SQIVND (reference sequence). CDR3 protein: CASRDREGTGELFF. CDR3 DNA sequence: TGTGCCAGTAGGGACAGGGAGGGCACCGGGGAGCTGTTTTTT.

This rearrangement joins TRBV4-1 to TRBJ1-6; no clear D. Germline assignment: CDR1 MGHRA and CDR2 YSYEKL. The CDR3 spans 15 residues. Trimming pared 0 bases from V and 7 bases from J, leaving 10 bases between. CDR3 DNA: TGCGCCAGCAGCCAAGATCGTTTGGGCAATTCACCCCTCCACTTT. Translating it yields CASSQDRLGNSPLHF.

This chain joins TRBV4-1 and TRBJ1-1; D might be TRBD1 (5 bases). The CDR3 totals 15 residues. CDR1 and CDR2 (germline): MGHRA, YSYEKL. V lost 3 bases and J lost 11, with 22 bases in between. The CDR3 loop is CASSQGEAQVGQAFF. As DNA, the CDR3 is TGCGCCAGCAGCCAGGGGGAGGCACAGGTCGGGCAGGCTTTCTTT.

This clone was counted a few times. The chain links TRBV28 to TRBJ1-2; 7 bases are shared with TRBD1. The CDR3 runs to 14 residues. CDR1 is MDHEN and CDR2 is SYDVKM in the germline V gene. The J segment lost 3 bases and the V segment lost 5 bases, leaving 6 bases of the junction unmatched. The CDR3 region is CASSLLGTDYGYTF. The CDR3 DNA reads TGTGCCAGCAGTCTGCTAGGGACAGACTATGGCTACACCTTC.

This clone turned up a few times. The chain links TRBV6-8 to TRBJ2-5, with a possible D match to TRBD2 (7 bases). CDR3 length: 16 amino acids. Germline V lookup: CDR1 MNHGY, CDR2 SAAAGT. The V gene lost 2 bases and the J gene lost 1 base, with 14 bases spanning the gap. The CDR3 protein is CASSYGAGALQETQYF. The CDR3 DNA reads as TGTGCCAGCAGTTACGGGGCGGGGGCCCTCCAAGAGACCCAGTACTTC.

The rearrangement links TRBV30 to TRBJ1-2; maybe TRBD1 (6 bases). The germline V and J ends were trimmed by 0 bases and 8 bases, with 19 bases remaining between them. Germline CDR1 and CDR2: GTSNPN and SVGIG (reference sequence). The length of the CDR3 is 15 residues. The CDR3 is CAWSVIGQGMSGYTF. The CDR3, as DNA: TGTGCCTGGAGTGTAATCGGGCAGGGGATGAGCGGCTACACCTTC. The whole variable domain, remainder taken from reference TRBV30 and TRBJ1-2, is SQTIHQWPATLVQPVGSPLSLECTVEGTSNPNLYWYRQAAGRGLQLLFYSVGIGQISSEVPQNLSASRPQDRQFILSSKKLLLSDSGFYLCAWSVIGQGMSGYTFGSGTRLTVV.

A few counts support this clone. This sequence joins TRBV11-3 and TRBJ1-1, with 7 bases matching TRBD1. The ends lost 2 bases at V and 1 base at J; junction bases unmatched: 4. This CDR3 has 15 residues. From germline, CDR1 is SGHNT and CDR2 YENEEA. CDR3 DNA: TGTGCCAGCAGCTTACTAGGGGGCGGGAACACTGAAGCTTTCTTT. Amino acids: CASSLLGGGNTEAFF.

This clone was observed a few times. This chain joins TRBV11-3 and TRBJ2-5; D possibly corresponds to TRBD1 (6 bases). Trimming took 1 base from V and 1 from J, leaving 13 bases between them. CDR1 is SGHNT and CDR2 is YENEEA in the germline V gene. The length of the CDR3 is 16 residues. The CDR3 here is CASSLVSGQSQETQYF. Here the CDR3 DNA reads TGTGCCAGCAGCTTAGTTTCAGGACAGTCCCAAGAGACCCAGTACTTC.

This clone was seen more than once but under ten times. The rearrangement uses TRBV6-8 and TRBJ1-1; TRBD1 might be the D (5 bases). Germline CDR1 and CDR2: MNHGY and SAAAGT. The V and J ends lost 0 bases and 4 bases respectively, with 9 bases between them. The CDR3 loop spans 14 amino acids. CDR3 loop: CASSYSGEFTEAFF. The CDR3 bases are TGTGCCAGCAGTTACTCGGGGGAGTTCACTGAAGCTTTCTTT.

This clone has more than one count but fewer than ten. The V gene is TRBV6-8, the J gene TRBJ2-3, with 7 bases that match TRBD2. The germline gives CDR1 MNHGY, CDR2 SAAAGT. Trimming took 8 bases from V and 3 from J; bases not matched to a gene: 2. This CDR3 comprises 12 residues. CDR3 sequence (DNA): TGTGCCAGCTTCGGGGGGACAGATACGCAGTATTTT. Translating it yields CASFGGTDTQYF.

The chain uses TRBV28 and TRBJ2-5, with D tentatively TRBD1 (5 bases). This CDR3 comprises 12 residues. Trimming shortened V by 11 bases and J by 7 bases, and 17 bases separated the two germline ends. Per germline, CDR1 MDHEN and CDR2 SYDVKM. CDR3 protein: CAGQEAQGTQYF. Here the CDR3 DNA reads TGTGCCGGACAAGAGGCCCAGGGGACCCAGTACTTC.

V is TRBV9 and J is TRBJ2-3; 8 bases line up with TRBD2. Germline CDR1 and CDR2: SGDLS and YYNGEE. With V trimmed by 4 bases and J by 2 bases, 12 bases remained unmatched. This CDR3 has 17 residues. The CDR3 here is CASSSRRGGRDTDTQYF. In DNA, the CDR3 is TGTGCCAGCAGCTCCCGCCGGGGGGGGCGGGACACAGATACGCAGTATTTT.

Relative to its sample, this clone is medium-sized. The gene calls are TRBV11-3 and TRBJ1-1; 7 bases are shared with TRBD1. This CDR3 spans 15 amino acids. The J segment lost 5 bases and the V segment lost 5 bases, leaving 11 bases of the junction unmatched. Germline-derived CDR1 and CDR2 are SGHNT and YENEEA. This CDR3 reads CASSPSGRGRTEAFF. CDR3 DNA sequence: TGTGCCAGCAGCCCATCGGGGAGGGGGCGGACTGAAGCTTTCTTT. The full variable domain, in which reference TRBV11-3 and TRBJ1-1 provide the parts outside the CDR3, is EAGVVQSPRYKIIEKKQPVAFWCNPISGHNTLYWYLQNLGQGPELLIRYENEEAVDDSQLPKDRFSAERLKGVDSTLKIQPAELGDSAVYLCASSPSGRGRTEAFFGQGTRLTVV.

This clone was observed a handful of times. This rearrangement joins TRBV6-8 to TRBJ1-1; D remains unclear. Germline V CDR1 and CDR2: MNHGY, SAAAGT. CDR3 length: 15 amino acids. The V gene lost 0 bases and the J gene lost 1 base, with 9 bases spanning the gap. The CDR3 loop reads CASSYSPQTNTEAFF. The CDR3 DNA reads as TGTGCCAGCAGTTACTCCCCCCAGACGAACACTGAAGCTTTCTTT.

J is TRBJ2-3 and V is TRBV18, with D possibly being TRBD2 (5 bases). CDR3 length: 18 residues. Germline V CDR1 and CDR2: KGHSH, LQKENI. V was cut by 3 bases and J by 0 bases, with 19 bases left in between. Written as DNA, the CDR3 is TGTGCCAGCTCACCTCGCGAGCCTTTCCGGGGTAGCACAGATACGCAGTATTTT. Its translation is CASSPREPFRGSTDTQYF.

The rearrangement links TRBV9 to TRBJ2-1; no clear D. Germline V lookup: CDR1 SGDLS, CDR2 YYNGEE. This CDR3 contains 17 residues. Trimming removed 3 bases from V and 0 bases from J, with 16 bases in between. The CDR3 loop is CASSETRTALSYNEQFF. The CDR3, as DNA: TGTGCCAGCAGCGAAACCAGGACGGCCCTCTCCTACAATGAGCAGTTCTTC.

The chain combines TRBV19 with TRBJ2-2; no definite D call. CDR1 is LNHDA, CDR2 SQIVND, per germline (reference sequence). The CDR3 loop spans 18 amino acids. V shed 7 bases and J shed 4 bases, with 25 bases lying between them. CDR3 in DNA: TGTGCCAGTACCAAATCCCCCCCGGGCGGCTATTTCACCGGGGAGCTGTTTTTT. Translating gives CASTKSPPGGYFTGELFF.

The chain combines TRBV19 with TRBJ2-5; 9 bases agree with TRBD1. Germline V gene sequence: CDR1 LNHDA, CDR2 SQIVND (reference sequence). This CDR3 spans 14 amino acids. V trimming: 4 bases; J trimming: 4 bases; junction bases outside the gene matches: 4. This CDR3 reads CASSTQGQGETQYF. The CDR3 nucleotides read TGTGCCAGTAGTACCCAGGGACAGGGAGAGACCCAGTACTTC.

The chain uses TRBV11-3 and TRBJ2-1; D is unclear. The V end was cut by 6 bases, the J end by 2 bases, with 17 bases between. This CDR3 contains 16 residues. The V gene's germline CDR1 is SGHNT and CDR2 YENEEA. The CDR3 DNA sequence: TGTGCCAGCAGTCCCTCCGGCGGCCTTACCTACAATGAGCAGTTCTTC. Translation: CASSPSGGLTYNEQFF. Drawing the rest from reference TRBV11-3 and TRBJ2-1, the complete variable domain is EAGVVQSPRYKIIEKKQPVAFWCNPISGHNTLYWYLQNLGQGPELLIRYENEEAVDDSQLPKDRFSAERLKGVDSTLKIQPAELGDSAVYLCASSPSGGLTYNEQFFGPGTRLTVL.

This clone has a handful of counts. The V gene is TRBV28, the J gene TRBJ1-1; TRBD1 is a possible D gene (6 bases). The CDR3 is 17 residues long. Per germline, CDR1 MDHEN and CDR2 SYDVKM. V gave up 2 bases and J gave up 0 bases, with 16 bases separating them. The DNA of the CDR3 is TGTGCCAGCAGTTTACTCGGGGGGGGGACAATGAACACTGAAGCTTTCTTT. This codes for CASSLLGGGTMNTEAFF.

This clone was counted a few times. The chain employs TRBV15 and TRBJ1-1; weak D call: TRBD1 (5 bases). The CDR3 is made up of 18 amino acids. Germline V gene lookup returns CDR1 LNHNV and CDR2 YYDKDF (reference sequence). V gave up 0 bases and J gave up 5 bases, with 22 bases separating them. CDR3 bases: TGTGCCACCAGCAGAGATTCCTTGGTTTGGGGGAAAAGGACTGAAGCTTTCTTT. It codes for CATSRDSLVWGKRTEAFF.

CDR3 amino acids: CAWRPRQVTYEQYF. The CDR3 region has the DNA TGTGCCTGGAGGCCCCGACAGGTTACCTACGAGCAGTACTTC. The genes are TRBV30 and TRBJ2-7, with a weak D call TRBD1 (6 bases). The V gene's germline CDR1 is GTSNPN and CDR2 SVGIG (reference sequence). The CDR3 covers 14 residues. Trimming shortened V by 3 bases and J by 2 bases, and 14 bases separated the two germline ends.